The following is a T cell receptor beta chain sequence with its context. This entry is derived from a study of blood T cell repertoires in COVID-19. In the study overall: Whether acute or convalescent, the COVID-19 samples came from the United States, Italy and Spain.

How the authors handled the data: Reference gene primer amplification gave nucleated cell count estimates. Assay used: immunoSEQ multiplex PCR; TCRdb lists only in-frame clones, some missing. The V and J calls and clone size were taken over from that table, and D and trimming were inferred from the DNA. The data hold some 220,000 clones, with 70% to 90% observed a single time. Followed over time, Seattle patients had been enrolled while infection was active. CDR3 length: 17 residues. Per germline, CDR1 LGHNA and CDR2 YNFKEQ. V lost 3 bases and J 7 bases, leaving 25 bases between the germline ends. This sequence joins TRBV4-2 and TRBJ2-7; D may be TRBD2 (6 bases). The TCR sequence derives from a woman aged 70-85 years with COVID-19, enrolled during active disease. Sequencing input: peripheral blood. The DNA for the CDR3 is TGTGCCAGCAGCCAGGACGGGAGTCCGGTTTCAGCCTCGGAGCAGTACTTC. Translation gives CASSQDGSPVSASEQYF.